This T cell receptor (beta chain) was retrieved from a study of T cells in Graves' hyperthyroidism and ophthalmopathy. In the study overall: Peripheral blood specimens were obtained at initial diagnosis, prior to any treatment.

The CDR3 consists of 15 residues. The V end was cut by 0 bases, the J end by 7 bases, with 10 bases between. The germline gives CDR1 SGHTA, CDR2 FQGNSA. RNA transcripts gave rise to amplified TCR beta CDR3 regions. The study used the HTBI primer set for a first-round RT-PCR of the TCR CDR3. Via MiXCR, TCRdb re-called the multiplex PCR reads, giving one row per CDR3 protein. The sample includes about 560,000 distinct CDR3 sequences, 15% to 18% of them seen just once. The rearrangement joins TRBV7-2 to TRBJ1-6, with TRBD1 as a possible D gene (5 bases). This clonotype was obtained from a woman under 40 with Graves' hyperthyroidism. Sequenced material: blood. DNA of the CDR3: TGTGCCAGCAGCTTAGCGAGAGGGGAAAATTCACCCCTCCACTTT. Its protein is CASSLARGENSPLHF.